This TCR beta chain was identified during a study of CD8+ T cells in alopecia areata. Across the study: People stayed on tofacitinib for 6 to 18 months, then stopped the drug for 6 months. General study findings and limits: Alopecia totalis/universalis scalp especially showed more expanded CD8+ clones than normal scalp. Only a single nonresponder existed, so baseline CD8+ expansion links stay unclear.

Once RNA had been extracted, it was reverse transcribed into cDNA to act as the sequencing template. Generated by immunoSEQ multiplex PCR, the TCRdb table keeps only in-frame clones and is missing some. This sample has under 300,000 clones, with 45% to 70% found just once. The sample's treatment: oral pan-JAK inhibitor, 5-10 mg twice daily. PBMC-derived CD4+ and CD8+ T cells were sorted. This clone has a handful of counts. As yet, its antigen is unknown. CDR3 size: 15 residues. Deletions cut 3 bases from V and 2 bases from J, with 12 bases between. Germline lookup yields CDR1 LNHDA and CDR2 SQIVND (reference sequence).

This receptor was identified in a human donor with alopecia areata. The sample consisted of CD4+ T cells sorted from blood, taken between weeks 51 and 54, from a patient treated with tofacitinib. The chain joins TRBV19 to TRBJ2-3, with a tentative D call TRBD2 (6 bases). CDR3 DNA sequence: TGTGCCAGTAGTATGGGACTTCCTGCCACAGATACGCAGTATTTT. Amino acid sequence: CASSMGLPATDTQYF.